The TCR beta chain described here comes from a study of response to subunit inactivated influenza vaccine. Via MiXCR, TCRdb re-called the RT-PCR reads, giving one row per CDR3 protein. The sample contains more than 400,000 distinct CDR3 sequences, 9.5% to 12% of which appear only once. Of note for this clonotype: Its antigen is currently unknown.

Whole-study findings and limits: It was suggested by the authors that few new T cells are recruited by each seasonal influenza vaccination.

Sequenced here: PBMCs from blood, sampled around seven weeks after vaccination. The sequence was obtained from a man in his fifties who received an inactivated influenza vaccine.

CDR3 nucleotides: TGTGCCAGCAGCTCGCCGGGACAAACTGGGGAGCTGTTTTTT. It encodes CASSSPGQTGELFF. V and J are TRBV7-2 and TRBJ2-2; possibly TRBD1 for D (6 bases). The CDR3 sequence is 14 residues long. Trimming shortened V by 4 bases and J by 8 bases, and 14 bases separated the two germline ends. CDR1 and CDR2 from the germline V gene are SGHTA and FQGNSA.